Presented here are 32 T cell receptor beta chains from one specimen sequenced in a study of cytotoxic CD8 clonotypes in ibrutinib-treated CLL. Generated by immunoSEQ multiplex PCR, the TCRdb table keeps only in-frame clones and is missing some. This sample yields 150,000 or so clones, of which around 80% are seen a single time; approximately 7.6% belongs to the top ten. This specimen was PBMCs, taken after 36 months of ibrutinib treatment. Source of these receptors: a human donor with chronic lymphocytic leukemia.

V is TRBV30 and J is TRBJ2-1; possible D gene TRBD1, 5 bases. This CDR3 contains 10 residues. The V end lost 5 bases, the J end lost 9 bases, and 8 bases lay between the germline ends. Germline loops: CDR1 GTSNPN, CDR2 SVGIG (reference sequence). For the CDR3, the DNA is TGTGCCTGGGGGGCAGGTGAGCAGTTCTTC. Its protein product is CAWGAGEQFF.

The V call is TRBV29-1, the J call TRBJ1-1; 8 bases line up with TRBD1. V shed 5 bases and J 1 base; nucleotides not matched to a gene: 9. Germline-derived CDR1 and CDR2 are SQVTM and ANQGSEA. The CDR3 has 15 amino acids. The chain's CDR3 is CSVRGQGGPNTEAFF. The CDR3 coding sequence is TGCAGCGTTCGAGGACAGGGAGGCCCGAACACTGAAGCTTTCTTT.

This clone was counted between two and nine times. The J gene is TRBJ2-7, the V gene TRBV11-2; no reliable D call. This CDR3 comprises 11 residues. Germline V gene lookup returns CDR1 SGHAT and CDR2 FQNNGV. Trimming shortened V by 7 bases and J by 4 bases, and 8 bases separated the two germline ends. The CDR3 spells CASTRAYEQYF. Here the CDR3 DNA reads TGTGCCAGCACCCGAGCTTACGAGCAGTACTTC.

This clone is a singleton in its sample. This chain connects TRBV5-1 to TRBJ1-1; a possible D gene is TRBD1 (6 bases). Trimming stripped 2 bases from V and 1 base from J, with 15 bases between. Germline V CDR1 and CDR2: SGHRS, YFSETQ. This CDR3 has 16 residues. The CDR3 loop reads CASSFESGAGNTEAFF. DNA for the CDR3: TGCGCCAGCAGCTTTGAATCAGGGGCAGGGAACACTGAAGCTTTCTTT.

The J gene is TRBJ1-1, the V gene TRBV18; D is unclear. The CDR3 has 13 residues. Germline V gene data show CDR1 as KGHSH and CDR2 as LQKENI. V gave up 2 bases and J gave up 3 bases, with 7 bases separating them. The CDR3 bases are TGTGCCAGCTCACCAAGAAGGGACACTGAAGCTTTCTTT. Protein: CASSPRRDTEAFF.

The chain links TRBV15 to TRBJ2-2; TRBD1 aligns across 8 bases. Per germline, CDR1 LNHNV and CDR2 YYDKDF (reference sequence). The CDR3 has 15 amino acids. J gave up 2 bases and V 5 bases, and 4 bases lay outside the gene matches. The CDR3 reads CATSGRGLNTGELFF. The CDR3 nucleotides are TGTGCCACCAGCGGCAGGGGGCTTAACACCGGGGAGCTGTTTTTT.

V gene TRBV10-3 combines with J gene TRBJ2-6; possibly TRBD1 for D (6 bases). The CDR3 length is 14 residues. V lost 6 bases, J lost 0 bases, and 6 bases lay in between. Per germline, CDR1 ENHRY and CDR2 SYGVKD. The chain's CDR3 is CAIRDSSGANVLTF. Written as DNA, the CDR3 is TGTGCCATCAGGGACAGCTCTGGGGCCAACGTCCTGACTTTC.

The J gene is TRBJ2-1, the V gene TRBV9; D gene uncertain. The V gene lost 0 bases and the J gene lost 3 bases, with 4 bases spanning the gap. CDR1 is SGDLS and CDR2 is YYNGEE in the germline V gene. CDR3 length equals 13 residues. The CDR3 sequence is CASSVGVYNEQFF. The CDR3 DNA reads as TGTGCCAGCAGCGTAGGTGTCTACAATGAGCAGTTCTTC. Supplemented by reference TRBV9 and TRBJ2-1, the full variable domain reads DSGVTQTPKHLITATGQRVTLRCSPRSGDLSVYWYQQSLDQGLQFLIQYYNGEERAKGNILERFSAQQFPDLHSELNLSSLELGDSALYFCASSVGVYNEQFFGPGTRLTVL.

This chain joins TRBV6-5 and TRBJ2-2; D unresolved. The germline CDR1 and CDR2 sequences are MNHEY and SVGAGI. The CDR3 has 15 residues. V lost 5 bases and J lost 6, with 16 bases in between. In DNA form, the CDR3 reads TGTGCCAGCAGTCCCCACCCAGCCCGGGCCGGGGAGCTGTTTTTT. It codes for CASSPHPARAGELFF.

The table lists this clone with a few counts. V and J are TRBV11-2 and TRBJ1-2; D is ambiguous. This CDR3 region has 16 residues. Germline V gives CDR1 SGHAT, CDR2 FQNNGV. V shed 5 bases and J shed 0 bases, with 16 bases lying between them. The CDR3 protein is CASSLSGIQANYGYTF. The CDR3 bases are TGTGCCAGCAGCCTAAGTGGTATCCAAGCTAACTATGGCTACACCTTC.

This clone was recorded once. The chain is built from TRBV15 and TRBJ1-1, with D unresolved. V was trimmed by 0 bases and J by 3 bases, leaving 8 bases between them. CDR3 length: 14 residues. Germline V CDR1 and CDR2: LNHNV, YYDKDF (reference sequence). CDR3 loop: CATSRDNGYTEAFF. CDR3 coding DNA: TGTGCCACCAGCAGAGATAACGGCTACACTGAAGCTTTCTTT.

V usage is TRBV5-1 and J usage is TRBJ2-2, with unresolved D. V was trimmed by 1 base and J by 4 bases, leaving 11 bases between them. This CDR3 has 15 residues. Looked up from germline, CDR1 is SGHRS and CDR2 is YFSETQ. The CDR3, as DNA: TGCGCCAGCAGCTTGTGGTTAGGGTCCACCGGGGAGCTGTTTTTT. This encodes CASSLWLGSTGELFF.

J is TRBJ2-3 and V is TRBV18, with a tentative D call TRBD1 (7 bases). V was clipped by 2 bases and J by 1 base, with 16 bases between them. Germline CDR1 reads KGHSH; CDR2 reads LQKENI. The CDR3 is 17 amino acids. Here the CDR3 reads CASSPTEGQGGTDTQYF. The CDR3 coding sequence is TGTGCCAGCTCACCAACGGAGGGCCAGGGGGGCACAGATACGCAGTATTTT.

In this sample, this clone turned up once. The V call is TRBV2, the J call TRBJ2-4, with 7 bases lining up with TRBD2. V lost 7 bases and J lost 0; bases outside the gene matches: 9. The CDR3 is made up of 16 amino acids. Germline V gives CDR1 SNHLY, CDR2 FYNNEI. The CDR3 is CASTKGAGLAKNIQYF. The CDR3 nucleotides are TGTGCCAGCACGAAGGGAGCGGGACTAGCCAAAAACATTCAGTACTTC.

The chain is built from TRBV28 and TRBJ1-1, with D unclear. V lost 3 bases and J 4 bases, leaving 9 bases between the germline ends. Germline V gene data show CDR1 as MDHEN and CDR2 as SYDVKM. The CDR3 is made up of 13 amino acids. The CDR3 sequence is CASSFFRGTEAFF. The DNA of the CDR3 is TGTGCCAGCAGTTTTTTTCGGGGCACTGAAGCTTTCTTT.

V and J are TRBV6-1 and TRBJ2-7, with D maybe TRBD1 (6 bases). The CDR3 runs to 15 residues. V gave up 3 bases and J gave up 8 bases, with 20 bases separating them. Germline V lookup: CDR1 MNHNS, CDR2 SASEGT. The CDR3 region is CASSDPTRGGVQQYF. In DNA, the CDR3 is TGTGCCAGCAGTGACCCGACCCGAGGGGGAGTCCAGCAGTACTTC.

The V and J genes are TRBV11-2 and TRBJ2-5; D remains ambiguous. Germline V gene sequence: CDR1 SGHAT, CDR2 FQNNGV. The CDR3 runs to 11 residues. Trimming pared 4 bases from V and 5 bases from J, leaving 5 bases between. CDR3 residues: CASSSEETQYF. CDR3 nucleotide sequence: TGTGCCAGCAGCTCGGAGGAGACCCAGTACTTC.

The chain links TRBV7-6 to TRBJ1-4; possible D gene TRBD1, 5 bases. The CDR3 extends over 17 amino acids. Trimming cost V 5 bases and J 10 bases, with 26 bases left between them. Germline CDR1 is SGHVS and CDR2 is FNYEAQ. As DNA, the CDR3 is TGTGCCAGCAGCGGTACTGCTTTGGACGGGGCCCAAGTAAAACTGTTTTTT. This gives the protein CASSGTALDGAQVKLFF.

This clone was recorded once. The V call is TRBV6-5, the J call TRBJ2-2; D is undetermined. The CDR3 runs 13 residues. Per germline, CDR1 MNHEY and CDR2 SVGAGI. The ends were cut back, 6 bases at V and 5 bases at J, with 10 bases in the middle. The CDR3 nucleotides are TGTGCCAGCAGAAGGCAGATTACCGGGGAGCTGTTTTTT. Amino acid sequence: CASRRQITGELFF.

The V call is TRBV6-5, the J call TRBJ2-4; unclear D gene. Germline CDR1 reads MNHEY; CDR2 reads SVGAGI. The CDR3 has 13 amino acids. The ends were cut back, 4 bases at V and 8 bases at J, with 12 bases in the middle. CDR3 bases: TGTGCCAGCAGTTGGAGCCGACGGGACATTCAGTACTTC. Residues: CASSWSRRDIQYF.

This clone showed up just once. J is TRBJ2-3 and V is TRBV2; D remains ambiguous. Germline values: CDR1 SNHLY, CDR2 FYNNEI. The CDR3 is 13 residues long. Trimming shortened V by 5 bases and J by 1 base, and 7 bases separated the two germline ends. The CDR3 loop reads CASSWLRTDTQYF. In nucleotides, the CDR3 is TGTGCCAGCAGTTGGCTTCGCACAGATACGCAGTATTTT.

The V gene is TRBV5-1, the J gene TRBJ2-3; 7 nucleotides line up with TRBD1. There are 15 residues in the CDR3. Germline V gene sequence: CDR1 SGHRS, CDR2 YFSETQ. The V gene end was trimmed by 4 bases and the J gene end by 0 bases; junction bases not matched to a gene: 5. This CDR3 is CASSGGQTSTDTQYF. Here the CDR3 DNA reads TGCGCCAGCAGCGGGGGACAGACTAGCACAGATACGCAGTATTTT.

The CDR3 DNA follows: TGTGCCAGCAGCTTGGAGGGGCCCCCTGGAAACACCATATATTTT. It translates to CASSLEGPPGNTIYF. The V call is TRBV5-4, the J call TRBJ1-3; perhaps TRBD1 as D (5 bases). The CDR3 covers 15 residues. Trimming removed 0 bases from V and 2 bases from J, with 9 bases in between. Per germline, CDR1 SGHNT and CDR2 YYREEE (reference sequence).

The rearrangement links TRBV11-3 to TRBJ2-5, with D hard to call. Germline V gene lookup returns CDR1 SGHNT and CDR2 YENEEA. The CDR3 totals 12 residues. Trimming removed 5 bases at V and 4 bases at J, with 8 bases between. The DNA for the CDR3 is TGTGCCAGCAGCCAAGGCCGAGAGACCCAGTACTTC. It yields the protein CASSQGRETQYF.

The chain employs TRBV7-3 and TRBJ2-1; TRBD2 agrees at 9 bases. The CDR3 runs to 15 residues. CDR1 SGHTA and CDR2 FQGTGA come from the germline V gene. The trim removed 3 bases at V and 9 bases at J, leaving 9 bases unmatched. The CDR3 nucleotides read TGTGCCAGCAGCTTCGGCGGGAGGGGAGTCGGTGAGCAGTTCTTC. This gives the protein CASSFGGRGVGEQFF.

This clone was counted only a few times. J is TRBJ2-1 and V is TRBV6-5; weak D call: TRBD1 (6 bases). V was clipped by 6 bases and J by 4 bases, with 10 bases between them. Germline values: CDR1 MNHEY, CDR2 SVGAGI. The CDR3 extends over 13 amino acids. The CDR3 is CASRAGQYNEQFF. The CDR3 DNA reads as TGTGCCAGCAGAGCCGGACAGTACAATGAGCAGTTCTTC.

The V and J genes are TRBV7-3 and TRBJ2-1, with 9 nucleotides matching TRBD2. Germline assignment: CDR1 SGHTA and CDR2 FQGTGA. V dropped 3 bases and J dropped 7; count of bases not matched to a gene: 7. This CDR3 spans 15 amino acids. The CDR3 spells CASSFVAGAGNEQFF. In DNA form, the CDR3 reads TGTGCCAGCAGCTTTGTAGCGGGAGCAGGAAATGAGCAGTTCTTC.

The V gene is TRBV19, the J gene TRBJ2-7; no clear D. Trimming shortened V by 1 base and J by 2 bases, and 12 bases separated the two germline ends. The CDR3 loop spans 15 amino acids. Germline CDR1 and CDR2: LNHDA and SQIVND (reference sequence). DNA of the CDR3: TGTGCCAGTAGTATAGGGGTCTCGGCGACCTACGAGCAGTACTTC. Translated, it gives CASSIGVSATYEQYF.

V gene TRBV5-1 combines with J gene TRBJ1-6; weak D call: TRBD1 (6 bases). Germline assignment: CDR1 SGHRS and CDR2 YFSETQ. The CDR3 sequence is 15 residues long. The ends were cut back, 0 bases at V and 9 bases at J, with 13 bases in the middle. DNA of the CDR3: TGCGCCAGCAGCTTGGACAGGGAGCTAGGTTCACCCCTCCACTTT. It codes for CASSLDRELGSPLHF.

The rearrangement links TRBV6-1 to TRBJ1-5; D unclear. Trimming shortened V by 5 bases and J by 0 bases, and 5 bases separated the two germline ends. Germline-derived CDR1 and CDR2 are MNHNS and SASEGT. There are 13 residues in the CDR3. The CDR3 is CASSPDSNQPQHF. The CDR3 bases are TGTGCCAGCAGTCCAGATAGCAATCAGCCCCAGCATTTT.

This chain joins TRBV5-1 and TRBJ2-7; 8 bases map to TRBD2. The V gene's germline CDR1 is SGHRS and CDR2 YFSETQ. V shed 0 bases, J shed 4 bases, and the junction held 6 bases outside the gene matches. The CDR3 totals 15 residues. CDR3 nucleotide sequence: TGCGCCAGCAGCTTGGGCACTAGCGGACCGTACGAGCAGTACTTC. This translates into CASSLGTSGPYEQYF.

This clone was recorded a few times. V gene TRBV19 combines with J gene TRBJ1-5; the match to TRBD1 covers 7 bases. V gave up 5 bases and J gave up 7 bases; unmatched junction bases: 11. This CDR3 has 15 residues. From germline, CDR1 is LNHDA and CDR2 SQIVND (reference sequence). The CDR3 is CASSAYSGTVQPQHF. The CDR3 DNA reads TGTGCCAGTAGTGCCTACTCCGGGACAGTCCAGCCCCAGCATTTT.